This T cell receptor beta chain was profiled in a study of beta chain features in type 1 diabetes. Overall study findings and caveats: Within patients, naive, central memory and Treg TCRB repertoires seemed more similar than within healthy donors. Type 1 diabetes patients had moderately but significantly shorter TCRB CDR3s in all four CD4+ subsets. Equally in patients and controls, PCR might preferentially amplify shorter templates.

Germline-derived CDR1 and CDR2 are SQVTM and ANQGSEA. Trimming removed 7 bases at V and 3 bases at J, with 12 bases between. The CDR3 is 13 amino acids. Averaging about 120 mL, one heparinised blood draw was given by each donor. On this clone: Antigen specificity is unknown.

As every portion of the isolated RNA was reverse transcribed, the sequencing read expressed TCRB transcripts. The repertoire was sequenced with immunoSEQ multiplex PCR; TCRdb's copy has only in-frame clones and lacks some. The sample has some 240,000 clones; approximately 16% are singletons. Sequencing input: naive CD4+ T cells from blood. This receptor was obtained from a young man with type 1 diabetes. The chain carries TRBV29-1 and TRBJ2-2; D not resolved. The CDR3 DNA reads as TGCAGCGCCGCGGTCAGTCACACCGGGGAGCTGTTTTTT. It yields the protein CSAAVSHTGELFF.